These 22 T cell receptor beta chains came from one sample sequenced in a study of blood T cell repertoires in COVID-19. Libraries were prepared by immunoSEQ multiplex PCR; TCRdb keeps only in-frame clonotypes and omits some of them. The data contain approximately 290,000 clones, roughly 88% of them singletons. Sequenced: peripheral blood. These receptors were obtained from a human donor with COVID-19, enrolled during active disease. The donor label of this sample is uncertain.

The chain joins TRBV2 to TRBJ1-6; D is unresolved. CDR1 and CDR2 (germline): SNHLY, FYNNEI. This CDR3 is built from 14 residues. The germline V and J ends were trimmed by 4 bases and 6 bases, with 10 bases remaining between them. CDR3 bases: TGTGCCAGCAGTGGGCAGATGCTTAATTCACCCCTCCACTTT. It yields the protein CASSGQMLNSPLHF.

DNA of the CDR3: TGTGCCAGCAGCTTAAATGGGGCGGAAAACACTGAAGCTTTCTTT. It specifies CASSLNGAENTEAFF. This chain uses TRBV7-3 with TRBJ1-1; tentative D call: TRBD1 (5 bases). Trimming shortened V by 1 base and J by 2 bases, and 11 bases separated the two germline ends. The germline CDR1 and CDR2 sequences are SGHTA and FQGTGA. This CDR3 has 15 residues.

The chain links TRBV7-9 to TRBJ1-4, with D possibly TRBD1 on 6 matching bases. This CDR3 spans 15 amino acids. Germline V gene data show CDR1 as SEHNR and CDR2 as FQNEAQ (reference sequence). Trimming took 5 bases from V and 5 from J, leaving 15 bases between them. CDR3 nucleotide sequence: TGTGCCAGCAGCCCGAGTCGGCAGGGGAATGAAAAACTGTTTTTT. Its translation is CASSPSRQGNEKLFF.

The chain joins TRBV7-2 to TRBJ1-2, with D possibly being TRBD1 (5 bases). V lost 5 bases to trimming and J lost 4 bases, with 14 bases between them. Germline CDR1 SGHTA, CDR2 FQGNSA. CDR3 size: 14 residues. CDR3: CASSHGGEGYGYTF. The CDR3 nucleotides read TGTGCCAGCAGCCACGGAGGGGAGGGCTATGGCTACACCTTC.

The CDR3 sequence is CASSFRTSGTGELFF. The CDR3 region has the DNA TGTGCCAGCAGTTTTAGGACTAGCGGCACCGGGGAGCTGTTTTTT. The V gene is TRBV27, the J gene TRBJ2-2, with TRBD2 matching over 10 bases. The germline gives CDR1 MNHEY, CDR2 SMNVEV (reference sequence). The CDR3 sequence is 15 residues long. Trimming at V came to 3 bases and at J to 4 bases, leaving 2 bases not matched to a gene.

The rearrangement joins TRBV19 to TRBJ1-1; D is possibly TRBD1 (6 bases). The germline V gene has CDR1 LNHDA and CDR2 SQIVND (reference sequence). Trimming shortened V by 6 bases and J by 7 bases, and 18 bases separated the two germline ends. The CDR3 spans 14 residues. For the CDR3, the DNA is TGTGCCAGTAGGAGAACCATCGGACAGTATGAAGCTTTCTTT. Translating gives CASRRTIGQYEAFF.

This clone appeared once. The rearrangement uses TRBV9 and TRBJ2-1; a possible D gene is TRBD2 (5 bases). Germline-derived CDR1 and CDR2 are SGDLS and YYNGEE. V lost 3 bases to trimming and J lost 8 bases, with 9 bases between them. The CDR3 covers 12 residues. The CDR3 DNA follows: TGTGCCAGCAGCGGAAGTAGCGATGAGCAGTTCTTC. This translates into CASSGSSDEQFF.

The chain's CDR3 is CATGGGGPGAEQFF. CDR3 nucleotide sequence: TGTGCCACCGGCGGAGGGGGCCCCGGGGCTGAGCAGTTCTTC. This chain links TRBV24-1 with TRBJ2-1; TRBD1 might be the D (7 bases). V lost 9 bases and J 9 bases, leaving 20 bases between the germline ends. Per germline, CDR1 KGHDR and CDR2 SFDVKD. The CDR3 runs 14 residues.

The chain combines TRBV11-2 with TRBJ1-3; D gene uncertain. Trimming stripped 5 bases from V and 0 bases from J, with 14 bases between. Germline CDR1 SGHAT, CDR2 FQNNGV. The CDR3 runs to 16 residues. Here the CDR3 DNA reads TGTGCCAGCAGCCCCCTATCTCCAAGCTCTGGAAACACCATATATTTT. It encodes CASSPLSPSSGNTIYF.

The CDR3 reads CASSERDQPQHF. The CDR3 bases are TGTGCCAGTAGCGAGCGGGATCAGCCCCAGCATTTT. The V and J genes are TRBV19 and TRBJ1-5; no reliable D call. The CDR3 contains 12 residues. The ends were cut back, 6 bases at V and 5 bases at J, with 8 bases in the middle. Germline V gene data show CDR1 as LNHDA and CDR2 as SQIVND (reference sequence).

This clone was found once. V is TRBV7-2 and J is TRBJ2-1; 7 bases fit TRBD1. The V gene end was trimmed by 2 bases and the J gene end by 8 bases; junction bases not matched to a gene: 6. This CDR3 contains 14 residues. Germline V gene data show CDR1 as SGHTA and CDR2 as FQGNSA. CDR3 region: CASSLSRQGHEQFF. CDR3 in DNA: TGTGCCAGCAGCTTAAGTCGACAGGGTCATGAGCAGTTCTTC. The variable domain in full, with the rest retrieved from reference TRBV7-2 and TRBJ2-1, is GAGVSQSPSNKVTEKGKDVELRCDPISGHTALYWYRQSLGQGLEFLIYFQGNSAPDKSGLPSDRFSAERTGGSVSTLTIQRTQQEDSAVYLCASSLSRQGHEQFFGPGTRLTVL.

The chain uses TRBV4-1 and TRBJ1-2; 9 bases fit TRBD1. CDR1 is MGHRA and CDR2 is YSYEKL in the germline V gene. Trimming at V came to 0 bases and at J to 7 bases, leaving 9 bases not matched to a gene. The CDR3 is 16 residues long. The CDR3 nucleotides read TGCGCCAGCAGCCAAGATGGGGGGGACAGGGTTGGTGGCTACACCTTC. Translating it yields CASSQDGGDRVGGYTF.

V gene TRBV19 combines with J gene TRBJ2-2, with TRBD1 matching 7 bases. Germline loops: CDR1 LNHDA, CDR2 SQIVND (reference sequence). The CDR3 totals 14 residues. V was clipped by 8 bases and J by 1 base; unmatched bases: 4. DNA for the CDR3: TGTGCCAGTTCCGGGACAGTGAACACCGGGGAGCTGTTTTTT. Protein: CASSGTVNTGELFF.

This chain uses TRBV11-3 with TRBJ2-1; 8 bases align to TRBD1. Germline V lookup: CDR1 SGHNT, CDR2 YENEEA. The CDR3 consists of 19 residues. The junction had 17 bases not matched to a gene; V was cut back by 5 bases and J by 2 bases. CDR3 sequence (DNA): TGTGCCAGCAGCCTCCAGGGGGCGACGGCCATGACCCCCTACAATGAGCAGTTCTTC. Its translation: CASSLQGATAMTPYNEQFF.

The rearrangement uses TRBV11-1 and TRBJ2-7, with D tentatively TRBD2 (6 bases). The germline CDR1 and CDR2 sequences are SGHAT and FQDESV (reference sequence). With 0 bases removed from V and 0 bases from J, the gap between germline ends came to 6 bases. This CDR3 contains 14 residues. CDR3 sequence: CASSLAGGSYEQYF. For the CDR3, the DNA is TGTGCCAGCAGCTTAGCGGGAGGCTCCTACGAGCAGTACTTC.

Note on this clone: The same CDR3 is also encoded by other DNA sequences in this sample. The chain carries TRBV20-1 and TRBJ1-1; D gene uncertain. Germline V gene lookup returns CDR1 DFQATT and CDR2 SNEGSKA (reference sequence). The CDR3 is made up of 11 amino acids. The V gene lost 1 base and the J gene lost 8 bases, with 8 bases spanning the gap. The CDR3 DNA follows: TGCAGTGCTAGAGTCGGCGGGGAAGCTTTCTTT. This translates into CSARVGGEAFF.

This rearrangement joins TRBV14 to TRBJ2-1; D gene uncertain. Trimming pared 4 bases from V and 10 bases from J, leaving 8 bases between. The CDR3 is 11 amino acids. Germline CDR1 SGHDN, CDR2 FVKESK. DNA of the CDR3: TGTGCCAGCAGCCCTCTCTCCGAGCAGTTCTTC. The encoded protein is CASSPLSEQFF.

The chain combines TRBV10-3 with TRBJ2-1, with TRBD2 matching over 11 bases. The CDR3 covers 15 residues. V shed 6 bases and J 7 bases; nucleotides not matched to a gene: 8. The germline gives CDR1 ENHRY, CDR2 SYGVKD. CDR3 protein: CAIRLAGDRENEQFF. The CDR3 nucleotides read TGTGCCATCAGACTAGCGGGAGATAGAGAAAATGAGCAGTTCTTC.

The chain couples TRBV7-8 to TRBJ1-1; TRBD1 matches 8 bases. Germline assignment: CDR1 SGHVS and CDR2 FQNEAQ. V dropped 5 bases and J dropped 4; count of bases not matched to a gene: 9. This CDR3 region has 15 residues. The CDR3 DNA sequence: TGTGCCAGCAGCCCCTGGGACAGGTCGGCCACTGAAGCTTTCTTT. It codes for CASSPWDRSATEAFF.

J is TRBJ1-2 and V is TRBV7-2; 12 positions agree with TRBD1. The V and J ends lost 1 base and 2 bases, in that order; junction bases with no gene match: 8. The CDR3 spans 18 residues. The germline V gene has CDR1 SGHTA and CDR2 FQGNSA. CDR3 loop: CASSLDGGQGARNYGYTF. The CDR3 coding sequence is TGTGCCAGCAGCTTAGATGGGGGACAGGGGGCTAGAAACTATGGCTACACCTTC.

The chain combines TRBV28 with TRBJ1-2; 8 nucleotides line up with TRBD1. The CDR3 extends over 14 amino acids. Germline loops: CDR1 MDHEN, CDR2 SYDVKM. J lost 7 bases, V lost 3 bases, and 7 bases had no gene match. As DNA, the CDR3 is TGTGCCAGCAGTTTCGGCAGGGGGCGACGTGGCTACACCTTC. It yields the protein CASSFGRGRRGYTF.

This chain joins TRBV5-6 and TRBJ1-2; unclear D gene. This CDR3 is 15 amino acids long. Germline CDR1 is SGHDT and CDR2 is YYEEEE. The V and J ends lost 1 base and 2 bases respectively, with 12 bases between them. The CDR3 DNA sequence: TGTGCCAGCAGCTTGTTCGAAGCGGGGAACTATGGCTACACCTTC. It yields the protein CASSLFEAGNYGYTF.